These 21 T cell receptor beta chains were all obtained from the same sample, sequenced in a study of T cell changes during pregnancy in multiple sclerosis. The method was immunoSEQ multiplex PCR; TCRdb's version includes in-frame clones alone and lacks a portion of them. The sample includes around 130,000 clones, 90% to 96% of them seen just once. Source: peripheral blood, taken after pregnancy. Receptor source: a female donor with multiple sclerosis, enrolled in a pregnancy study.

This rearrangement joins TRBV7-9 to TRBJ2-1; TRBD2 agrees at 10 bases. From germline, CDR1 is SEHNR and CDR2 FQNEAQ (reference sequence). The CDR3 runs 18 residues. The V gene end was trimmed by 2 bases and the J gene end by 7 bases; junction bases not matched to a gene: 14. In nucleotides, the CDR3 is TGTGCCAGCAGCTTAAGGGGAACGCTAGCGGGAGAGAATAATGAGCAGTTCTTC. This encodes CASSLRGTLAGENNEQFF.

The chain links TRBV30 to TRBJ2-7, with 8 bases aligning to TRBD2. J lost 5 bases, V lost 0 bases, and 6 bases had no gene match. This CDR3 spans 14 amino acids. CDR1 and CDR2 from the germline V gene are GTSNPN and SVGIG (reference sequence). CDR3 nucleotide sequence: TGTGCCTGGAGTGTGGGAAGCGGGAGTGACGAGCAGTACTTC. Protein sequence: CAWSVGSGSDEQYF.

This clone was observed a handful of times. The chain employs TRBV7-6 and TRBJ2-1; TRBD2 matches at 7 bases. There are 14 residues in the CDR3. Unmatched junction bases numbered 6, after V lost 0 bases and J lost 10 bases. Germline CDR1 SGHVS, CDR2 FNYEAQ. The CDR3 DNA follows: TGTGCCAGCAGCTTAGCGGGAGGGCCGATAGAGCAGTTCTTC. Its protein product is CASSLAGGPIEQFF.

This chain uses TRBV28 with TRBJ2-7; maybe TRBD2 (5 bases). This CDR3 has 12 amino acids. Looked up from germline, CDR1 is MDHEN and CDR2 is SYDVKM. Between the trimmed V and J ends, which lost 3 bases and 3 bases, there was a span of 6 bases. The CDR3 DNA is TGTGCCAGCAGTTTCGAGGGCTACGAGCAGTACTTC. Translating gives CASSFEGYEQYF. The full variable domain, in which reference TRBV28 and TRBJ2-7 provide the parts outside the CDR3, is DVKVTQSSRYLVKRTGEKVFLECVQDMDHENMFWYRQDPGLGLRLIYFSYDVKMKEKGDIPEGYSVSREKKERFSLILESASTNQTSMYLCASSFEGYEQYFGPGTRLTVT.

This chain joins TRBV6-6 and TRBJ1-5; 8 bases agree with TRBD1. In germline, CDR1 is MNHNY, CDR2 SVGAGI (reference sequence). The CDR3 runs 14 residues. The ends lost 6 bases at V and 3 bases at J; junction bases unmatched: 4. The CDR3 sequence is CASRRQGINQPQHF. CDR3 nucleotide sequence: TGTGCCAGCAGGCGACAGGGGATCAATCAGCCCCAGCATTTT.

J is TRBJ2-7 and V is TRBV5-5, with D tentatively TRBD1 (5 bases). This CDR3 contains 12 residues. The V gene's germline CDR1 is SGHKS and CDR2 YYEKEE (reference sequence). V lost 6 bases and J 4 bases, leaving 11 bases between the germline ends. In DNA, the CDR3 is TGTGCCAGCACCCGCCCAGGGTACGAGCAGTACTTC. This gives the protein CASTRPGYEQYF.

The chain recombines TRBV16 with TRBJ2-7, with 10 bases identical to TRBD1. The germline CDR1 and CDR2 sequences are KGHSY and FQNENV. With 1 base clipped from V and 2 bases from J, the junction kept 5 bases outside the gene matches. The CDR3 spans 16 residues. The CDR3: CASSQYTGTGAYEQYF. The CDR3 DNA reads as TGTGCCAGCAGCCAATATACCGGGACAGGGGCCTACGAGCAGTACTTC.

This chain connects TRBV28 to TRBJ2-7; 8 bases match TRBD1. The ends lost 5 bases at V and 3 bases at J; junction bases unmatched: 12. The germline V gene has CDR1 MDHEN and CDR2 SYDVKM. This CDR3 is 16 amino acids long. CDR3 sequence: CASSPRTGNKRYEQYF. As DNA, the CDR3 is TGTGCCAGCAGTCCTAGGACAGGGAACAAACGCTACGAGCAGTACTTC. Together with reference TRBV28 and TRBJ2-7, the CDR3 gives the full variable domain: DVKVTQSSRYLVKRTGEKVFLECVQDMDHENMFWYRQDPGLGLRLIYFSYDVKMKEKGDIPEGYSVSREKKERFSLILESASTNQTSMYLCASSPRTGNKRYEQYFGPGTRLTVT.

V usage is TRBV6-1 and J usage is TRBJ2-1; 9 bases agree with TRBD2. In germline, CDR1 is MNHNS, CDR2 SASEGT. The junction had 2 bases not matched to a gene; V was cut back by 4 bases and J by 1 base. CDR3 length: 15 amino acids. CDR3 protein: CASSGAGGSYNEQFF. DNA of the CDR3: TGTGCCAGCAGTGGAGCGGGAGGTTCCTACAATGAGCAGTTCTTC.

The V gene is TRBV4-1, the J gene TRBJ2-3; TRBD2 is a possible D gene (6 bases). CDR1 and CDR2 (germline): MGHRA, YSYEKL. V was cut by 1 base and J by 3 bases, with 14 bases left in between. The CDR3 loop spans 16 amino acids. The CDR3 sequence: CASSQVASAGTDTQYF. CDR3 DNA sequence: TGCGCCAGCAGCCAAGTGGCCTCCGCGGGGACAGATACGCAGTATTTT.

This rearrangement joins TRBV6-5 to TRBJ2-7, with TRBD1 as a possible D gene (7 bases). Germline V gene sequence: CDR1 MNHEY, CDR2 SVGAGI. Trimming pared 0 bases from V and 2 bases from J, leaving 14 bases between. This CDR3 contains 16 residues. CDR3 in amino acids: CASSYSWQGGTYEQYF. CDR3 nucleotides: TGTGCCAGCAGTTACTCGTGGCAGGGGGGTACCTACGAGCAGTACTTC.

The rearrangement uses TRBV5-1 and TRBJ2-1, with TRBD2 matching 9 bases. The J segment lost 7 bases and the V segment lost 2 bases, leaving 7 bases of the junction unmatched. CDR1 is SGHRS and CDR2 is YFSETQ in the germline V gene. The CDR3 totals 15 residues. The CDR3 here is CASSFLAGVDNEQFF. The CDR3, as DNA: TGCGCCAGCAGCTTCTTAGCGGGAGTAGATAATGAGCAGTTCTTC. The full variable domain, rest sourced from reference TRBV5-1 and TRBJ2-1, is KAGVTQTPRYLIKTRGQQVTLSCSPISGHRSVSWYQQTPGQGLQFLFEYFSETQRNKGNFPGRFSGRQFSNSRSEMNVSTLELGDSALYLCASSFLAGVDNEQFFGPGTRLTVL.

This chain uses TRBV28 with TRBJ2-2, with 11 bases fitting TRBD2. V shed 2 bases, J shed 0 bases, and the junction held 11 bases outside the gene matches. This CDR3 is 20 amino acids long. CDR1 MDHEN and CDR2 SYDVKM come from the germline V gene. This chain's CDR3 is CASSLSAASGRPTNTGELFF. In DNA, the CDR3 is TGTGCCAGCAGTTTAAGCGCAGCTAGCGGGAGGCCTACGAACACCGGGGAGCTGTTTTTT.

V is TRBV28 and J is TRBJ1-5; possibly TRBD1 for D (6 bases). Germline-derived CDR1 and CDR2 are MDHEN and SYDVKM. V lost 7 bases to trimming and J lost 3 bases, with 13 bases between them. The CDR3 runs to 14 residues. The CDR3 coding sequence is TGTGCCAGCACGCCACAGGGATCCAATCAGCCCCAGCATTTT. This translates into CASTPQGSNQPQHF.

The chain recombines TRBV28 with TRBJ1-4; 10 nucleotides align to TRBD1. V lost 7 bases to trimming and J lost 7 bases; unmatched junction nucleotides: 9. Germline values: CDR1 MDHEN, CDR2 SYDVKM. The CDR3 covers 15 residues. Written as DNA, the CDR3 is TGTGCCAGCACCCTAAGCGGGACAGGGGCTGAAAAACTGTTTTTT. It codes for CASTLSGTGAEKLFF.

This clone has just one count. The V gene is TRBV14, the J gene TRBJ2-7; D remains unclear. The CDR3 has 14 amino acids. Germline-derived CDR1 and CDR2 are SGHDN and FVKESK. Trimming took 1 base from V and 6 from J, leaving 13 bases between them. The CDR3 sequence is CASSQVYGAGEQYF. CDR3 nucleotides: TGTGCCAGCAGCCAAGTTTACGGAGCTGGCGAGCAGTACTTC.

The CDR3 region has the DNA TGTGCCATCAGTGAGTCGACAGGGGCTCCATACGGCTACACCTTC. Residues: CAISESTGAPYGYTF. This rearrangement joins TRBV10-3 to TRBJ1-2; 8 positions agree with TRBD1. V lost 0 bases to trimming and J lost 8 bases; unmatched junction nucleotides: 8. Germline CDR1 reads ENHRY; CDR2 reads SYGVKD. The CDR3 spans 15 residues.

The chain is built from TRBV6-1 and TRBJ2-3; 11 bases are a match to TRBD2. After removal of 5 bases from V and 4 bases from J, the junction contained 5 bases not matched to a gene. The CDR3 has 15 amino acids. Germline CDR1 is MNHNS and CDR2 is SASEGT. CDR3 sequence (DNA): TGTGCCAGCAGTCGACTAGCGGGGAATTCAGATACGCAGTATTTT. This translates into CASSRLAGNSDTQYF.

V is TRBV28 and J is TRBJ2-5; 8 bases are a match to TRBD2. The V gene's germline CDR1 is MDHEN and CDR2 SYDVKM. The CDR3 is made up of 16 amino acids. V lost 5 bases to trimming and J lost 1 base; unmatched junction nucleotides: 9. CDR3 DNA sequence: TGTGCCAGCAGTGAGGGGTTGGGGACTAGCCAAGAGACCCAGTACTTC. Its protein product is CASSEGLGTSQETQYF.

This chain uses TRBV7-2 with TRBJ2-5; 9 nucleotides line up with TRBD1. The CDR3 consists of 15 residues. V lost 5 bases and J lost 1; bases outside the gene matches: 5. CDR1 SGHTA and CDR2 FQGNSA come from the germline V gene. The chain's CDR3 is CASSQDRGPQETQYF. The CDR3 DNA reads TGTGCCAGCAGCCAGGACAGGGGACCCCAAGAGACCCAGTACTTC.

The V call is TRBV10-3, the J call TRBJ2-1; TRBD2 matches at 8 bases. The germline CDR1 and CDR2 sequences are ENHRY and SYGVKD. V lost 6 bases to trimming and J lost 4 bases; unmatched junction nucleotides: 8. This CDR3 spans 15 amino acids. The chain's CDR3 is CAIRHTSGGYNEQFF. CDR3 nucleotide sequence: TGTGCCATCAGGCATACTAGCGGAGGATACAATGAGCAGTTCTTC.